This T cell receptor (beta chain) was sequenced for a study of blood T cell repertoires in COVID-19. For the study at large: The United States, Italy and Spain provided the acute and convalescent COVID-19 samples. PBMCs, B-cell-depleted T cells, or T cells provided the cDNA or gDNA that made up the material.

Germline values: CDR1 SQVTM, CDR2 ANQGSEA. This CDR3 region has 14 residues. Trimming at V came to 1 base and at J to 2 bases, leaving 4 bases not matched to a gene. Authors' processing steps: Estimates of nucleated cell counts were drawn from the amplification of reference gene primers. Assay: immunoSEQ multiplex PCR; the TCRdb copy retains only in-frame clones and omits some. V and J calls and clone size come straight from that table; D and trimming were deduced from the DNA. The table includes around 100,000 clones, more than 75% detected once. The chain links TRBV29-1 to TRBJ2-7; 8 positions agree with TRBD2. This sequence was found in a human donor in a cohort sampled during active COVID-19. The sequenced sample was peripheral blood. The CDR3 protein is CSVEVPGGAYEQYF. The CDR3, as DNA: TGCAGCGTTGAAGTCCCGGGGGGGGCCTACGAGCAGTACTTC.